This TCR beta chain was retrieved from a study of T-cell memory formation after mild COVID-19 (dated by TCRdb to the early 2020s). Broadly, across the study: TCR sequence clusters from the two donors were found to be largely donor specific. In a couple of donors, T-cell clones that expanded and contracted after mild COVID-19 were tracked by sequencing TCRalpha and TCRbeta repertoires over time. Two young, previously healthy adult volunteers, one female and one male, were included in the cohort.

The germline V gene supplies CDR1 MGHRA and CDR2 YSYEKL. The CDR3 goes from the cysteine to the phenylalanine over 11 residues. The retained sequence is limited to the CDR3, 33 bases, with the frame set at the first base. V loses 5 bases, J loses 8 bases, and the germline ends lie 9 bases apart. PBMCs were isolated by Ficoll-Paque density gradient centrifugation. The data were produced on an Illumina NovaSeq 6000. TCRalpha and TCRbeta cDNA libraries were constructed by 5'RACE with constant-segment primers, with sample barcodes and unique molecular identifiers being introduced. RNA was extracted from every sample with Trizol reagent. The libraries were amplified in two PCR steps, and the second step added a second sample barcode and Illumina TruSeq adapters. Libraries were sequenced on an Illumina NovaSeq with 2 x 150 bp paired-end reads. In the original analysis: The reads were demultiplexed and collapsed into UMI-guided consensus sequences using migec v1.2.7. Using mixcr v2.1.11, UMI consensuses were aligned to TRA and TRB V and J templates and then assembled into clonotypes. A clonotype was counted as expanded or contracted only when both edgeR and NoisET called the clonotype significant, with the noise models trained on biological replicates. For edgeR calls, a false discovery rate-adjusted p below 0.01 and a log2 fold-change threshold of 1 were applied. As an exploratory analysis of dynamics, max-normalized trajectories of the 1000 most abundant clonotypes were examined by PCA with hierarchical clustering. Each responding clone was given a CD4 or CD8 phenotype based on the CD4+ and CD8+ repertoires, which had been sequenced separately. TCRdb applied fastp at Q25 and MiXCR to the public reads, then kept only in-frame beta chains. Rows are combined by CDR3 protein, so each entry shows the most common genes and DNA. The V and J calls come from TCRdb's annotation, not from the publication. The sample contains about 390,000 distinct CDR3 sequences, approximately 15% of them found a single time. Of the sample, under 25% falls within the top ten clones.

As regards this clonotype: Its specific antigen is unknown. Qualities for individual bases were not recorded, and no much larger clone is one base off.

Overall results and qualifications from the work: SARS-CoV-2 specificity of the second-wave clones peaking on day 37 was not confirmed. Contracting CD4+ clones appeared mostly in the CM and EM memory subsets, whereas CD8+ clones were enriched in EMRA. Clones that contracted from day 15 to 85 showed balanced CD4/CD8 phenotypes, whereas a second wave of clones that expanded from day 15 to 37 leaned towards CD4+. Some responding clones were detected in pre-infection memory, suggesting pre-existing cross-reactive memory T cells joined the SARS-CoV-2 response. The study included only a couple of mild cases, and larger cohorts that include severe cases with pre-infection samples were judged to be necessary.

The chain couples TRBV4-1 to TRBJ2-5; D gene: possibly TRBD2, on 5 matching bases. The source of this sequence is a man in his late teens or twenties who had mild COVID-19 (a few samples of this study predate the infection). The sample titles of this study are shuffled in the database, so cell type and time point are left out; the donor was told from shared clones. The sample taken for sequencing was PBMCs or a T cell subset sorted from them (not recorded which). The CDR3 sequence is CASSEDSTQYF. The nucleotide sequence is TGCGCCAGCAGCGAGGACTCTACCCAGTACTTC.